The 28 T cell receptor beta chains below come from one sample, sequenced in a study of T cell repertoires in cytomegalovirus infection. TCRdb reprocessed the reads via MiXCR and lists one record per CDR3 protein. The sample shows about 180,000 distinct CDR3 sequences, over 13% of them seen only once. The sequenced sample consisted of PBMCs. The source is a human donor in good health (CMV status not recorded). Some clones in this sample may be carry-over from other donors' samples.

In its sample, this clonotype was seen many times. The chain joins TRBV6-5 to TRBJ2-6; TRBD1 or TRBD2 may be the D gene (5 bases each). The CDR3 length is 15 residues. Germline V lookup: CDR1 MNHEY, CDR2 SVGAGI. V was pared by 5 bases and J by 0 bases, with 8 bases between. CDR3 in amino acids: CASSRGYSGANVLTF. For the CDR3, the DNA is TGTGCCAGCAGTCGGGGCTACTCTGGGGCCAACGTCCTGACTTTC.

This clonotype was seen a handful of times. The genes are TRBV6-1 and TRBJ1-2; weak D call: TRBD1 (6 bases). The CDR3 loop spans 14 amino acids. V was cut by 7 bases and J by 3 bases, with 15 bases left in between. Germline CDR1 and CDR2: MNHNS and SASEGT. Here the CDR3 DNA reads TGTGCCAGCACCATCAAACAGGGTTACTATGGCTACACCTTC. Translated, it gives CASTIKQGYYGYTF.

V usage is TRBV10-3 and J usage is TRBJ1-2; TRBD1 might be the D (5 bases). This CDR3 spans 11 amino acids. Per germline, CDR1 ENHRY and CDR2 SYGVKD. V gave up 2 bases and J gave up 14 bases, with 12 bases separating them. CDR3 sequence reads: CAISEDGTTTF. As DNA, the CDR3 is TGTGCCATCAGTGAGGACGGGACGACGACCTTC.

This clonotype was detected many times. This chain uses TRBV7-2 with TRBJ2-7; tentative D call: TRBD1 (6 bases). The germline gives CDR1 SGHTA, CDR2 FQGNSA. The CDR3 covers 13 residues. Trimming took 4 bases from V and 7 from J, leaving 14 bases between them. CDR3 in amino acids: CASSSQQGKEQYF. The CDR3 DNA reads TGTGCCAGCAGCTCACAACAGGGTAAAGAGCAGTACTTC.

This clonotype has more than one count but fewer than ten. V usage is TRBV28 and J usage is TRBJ1-5; D gene ambiguous. The CDR3 extends over 15 amino acids. The V gene's germline CDR1 is MDHEN and CDR2 SYDVKM. V dropped 6 bases and J dropped 4 bases, with 16 bases sitting between them. The CDR3 DNA follows: TGTGCCAGCAGGAGGGAATCTCTTGGGAATCAGCCCCAGCATTTT. Translated, it gives CASRRESLGNQPQHF.

This sequence joins TRBV29-1 and TRBJ1-2; D remains ambiguous. The CDR3 sequence is 14 residues long. Trimming shortened V by 4 bases and J by 13 bases, and 25 bases separated the two germline ends. CDR1 and CDR2 (germline): SQVTM, ANQGSEA. The CDR3 nucleotides read TGCAGCGTTGTTAGCGGCGGGTTTCAAGGAGGCCGCACCTTC. Protein: CSVVSGGFQGGRTF.

This clonotype was found a few times. This rearrangement joins TRBV4-1 to TRBJ1-1; D remains unclear. The CDR3 sequence is 14 residues long. The ends were cut back, 1 base at V and 4 bases at J, with 10 bases in the middle. In germline, CDR1 is MGHRA, CDR2 YSYEKL. The CDR3 spells CASSQAREGTEAFF. As DNA, the CDR3 is TGCGCCAGCAGCCAAGCGAGGGAGGGCACTGAAGCTTTCTTT.

This clonotype occurred many times. V usage is TRBV2 and J usage is TRBJ2-7, with D unclear. There are 12 residues in the CDR3. Trimming stripped 6 bases from V and 2 bases from J, with 8 bases between. Germline V gene data show CDR1 as SNHLY and CDR2 as FYNNEI. CDR3: CASRGRTYEQYF. CDR3 DNA: TGTGCCAGCAGGGGAAGGACCTACGAGCAGTACTTC.

Only a few counts were recorded for this clonotype. The rearrangement uses TRBV14 and TRBJ1-1; D remains unclear. Germline CDR1 and CDR2: SGHDN and FVKESK. The CDR3 runs to 16 residues. Trimming pared 0 bases from V and 3 bases from J, leaving 14 bases between. CDR3 bases: TGTGCCAGCAGCCAAGATCTGGAGGATGGGGACACTGAAGCTTTCTTT. Translating gives CASSQDLEDGDTEAFF.

This clonotype was counted a few times. The rearrangement links TRBV7-9 to TRBJ1-2; tentative D call: TRBD1 (5 bases). This CDR3 contains 12 residues. The germline CDR1 and CDR2 sequences are SEHNR and FQNEAQ (reference sequence). V was trimmed by 5 bases and J by 8 bases, leaving 12 bases between them. CDR3 sequence reads: CASSRGWEGYTF. In DNA form, the CDR3 reads TGTGCCAGCAGCCGGGGCTGGGAGGGCTACACCTTC.

The V call is TRBV20-1, the J call TRBJ2-7; tentatively, D is TRBD1 (6 bases). In germline, CDR1 is DFQATT, CDR2 SNEGSKA (reference sequence). The CDR3 consists of 14 residues. V lost 0 bases and J lost 3, with 12 bases in between. In DNA form, the CDR3 reads TGCAGTGCTAGAGATAATGGACAGAACTACGAGCAGTACTTC. This codes for CSARDNGQNYEQYF.

This clonotype was seen ten or more times. The rearrangement links TRBV6-2 or TRBV6-3 to TRBJ1-2; D gene ambiguous. Germline V gives CDR1 MNHEY, CDR2 SVGEGT. Trimming cost V 2 bases and J 4 bases, with 17 bases left between them. This CDR3 comprises 16 residues. The CDR3 is CASSYDVPRGGYGYTF. Written as DNA, the CDR3 is TGTGCCAGCAGTTACGATGTTCCAAGAGGCGGCTATGGCTACACCTTC.

This chain connects TRBV7-3 to TRBJ2-5, with TRBD2 matching over 7 bases. Germline lookup yields CDR1 SGHTA and CDR2 FQGTGA. This CDR3 contains 15 residues. V gave up 5 bases and J gave up 4 bases; unmatched junction bases: 10. CDR3 nucleotide sequence: TGTGCCAGCAGCCCGGCTCCGGGAGGACTAGAGACCCAGTACTTC. It translates to CASSPAPGGLETQYF.

The chain couples TRBV19 to TRBJ2-2; 7 bases fit TRBD1. V trimming: 6 bases; J trimming: 3 bases; junction bases outside the gene matches: 4. In germline, CDR1 is LNHDA, CDR2 SQIVND (reference sequence). The CDR3 loop spans 14 amino acids. CDR3 DNA: TGTGCCAGTAGGGGGGACAGAGACACCGGGGAGCTGTTTTTT. It is translated as CASRGDRDTGELFF.

This clonotype was picked up a small number of times. V gene TRBV6-2 or TRBV6-3 combines with J gene TRBJ2-6, with a possible D match to TRBD1 (5 bases). This CDR3 has 16 residues. V was trimmed by 8 bases and J by 1 base, leaving 15 bases between them. Germline V gives CDR1 MNHEY, CDR2 SVGEGT. As DNA, the CDR3 is TGTGCCAGCTATTGGGCTGCAGGGTCTGGGGCCAACGTCCTGACTTTC. Translation gives CASYWAAGSGANVLTF.

This clonotype showed up just a few times. The chain joins TRBV28 to TRBJ1-5; D uncertain. V gave up 4 bases and J gave up 7 bases, with 2 bases separating them. This CDR3 spans 10 amino acids. Per germline, CDR1 MDHEN and CDR2 SYDVKM. DNA for the CDR3: TGTGCCAGCAGTTGGCAGCCCCAGCATTTT. Translation gives CASSWQPQHF.

At least ten counts were recorded for this clonotype. The rearrangement uses TRBV6-2 or TRBV6-3 and TRBJ2-3, with TRBD1 as a possible D gene (7 bases). The V gene's germline CDR1 is MNHEY and CDR2 SVGEGT. Trimming cost V 3 bases and J 6 bases, with 13 bases left between them. The CDR3 contains 14 residues. The CDR3 loop reads CASSYTRGVDTQYF. The CDR3 nucleotides read TGTGCCAGCAGTTATACCAGGGGGGTGGATACGCAGTATTTT.

Many counts were recorded for this clonotype. V gene TRBV28 combines with J gene TRBJ2-4, with D hard to call. The V gene lost 2 bases and the J gene lost 0 bases, with 14 bases spanning the gap. The CDR3 runs to 17 residues. The germline V gene has CDR1 MDHEN and CDR2 SYDVKM. CDR3 DNA sequence: TGTGCCAGCAGTTTAGAGTTCAGGAGAATAGCCAAAAACATTCAGTACTTC. It translates to CASSLEFRRIAKNIQYF.

This clonotype was counted at least ten times. V and J are TRBV7-8 and TRBJ1-2; D is unresolved. The germline V gene encodes CDR1 SGHVS and CDR2 FQNEAQ. CDR3 length: 16 amino acids. V lost 0 bases, J lost 4 bases, and 15 bases lay in between. The CDR3 spells CASSLAWDPEGYGYTF. Written as DNA, the CDR3 is TGTGCCAGCAGCTTAGCTTGGGATCCCGAAGGCTATGGCTACACCTTC.

This clonotype has at least ten counts. This chain joins TRBV29-1 and TRBJ2-2, with D perhaps TRBD2 (5 bases). V was cut by 4 bases and J by 7 bases, with 10 bases left in between. Looked up from germline, CDR1 is SQVTM and CDR2 is ANQGSEA. The CDR3 totals 12 residues. CDR3 nucleotide sequence: TGCAGCGTTGCAGAGGGAGTCGGGGAGCTGTTTTTT. Amino acids: CSVAEGVGELFF.

In DNA, the CDR3 is TGTGCCAGCAGTATTGGGGGGTATGAAAAACTGTTTTTT. Translating gives CASSIGGYEKLFF. This chain links TRBV28 with TRBJ1-4; a possible D gene is TRBD1 (5 bases). V shed 5 bases and J shed 6 bases, with 10 bases lying between them. Germline V gene sequence: CDR1 MDHEN, CDR2 SYDVKM. The CDR3 covers 13 residues.

This clonotype was seen more than once but under ten times. The chain uses TRBV29-1 and TRBJ2-3; 7 positions match TRBD2. V shed 4 bases and J 4 bases; nucleotides not matched to a gene: 2. The CDR3 has 12 residues. Germline V CDR1 and CDR2: SQVTM, ANQGSEA. As DNA, the CDR3 is TGCAGCGTTGGGCGGGGGTCAGATACGCAGTATTTT. Amino acids: CSVGRGSDTQYF.

This clonotype was seen many times. The V call is TRBV7-2, the J call TRBJ2-1; 7 nucleotides align to TRBD2. This CDR3 has 12 residues. V dropped 3 bases and J dropped 12; count of bases not matched to a gene: 5. Germline loops: CDR1 SGHTA, CDR2 FQGNSA. The CDR3 DNA follows: TGTGCCAGCAGCTTGAGCGCTAGCGGGCAGTTCTTC. Its translation is CASSLSASGQFF.

This clonotype was counted at least ten times. The chain combines TRBV7-9 with TRBJ1-2; the D is unclear. CDR1 is SEHNR and CDR2 is FQNEAQ in the germline V gene (reference sequence). V lost 1 base and J 4 bases, leaving 13 bases between the germline ends. This CDR3 has 15 amino acids. The CDR3 region has the DNA TGTGCCAGCAGCTTAGGCCGCCCCGAAACCTATGGCTACACCTTC. This gives the protein CASSLGRPETYGYTF. Variable domain in full (rest from reference TRBV7-9 and TRBJ1-2): DTGVSQNPRHKITKRGQNVTFRCDPISEHNRLYWYRQTLGQGPEFLTYFQNEAQLEKSRLLSDRFSAERPKGSFSTLEIQRTEQGDSAMYLCASSLGRPETYGYTFGSGTRLTVV.

This clonotype was recorded a few times. This rearrangement joins TRBV18 to TRBJ2-5, with 7 nucleotides matching TRBD2. CDR3 length: 14 amino acids. Unmatched junction bases numbered 7, after V lost 4 bases and J lost 5 bases. Germline CDR1 KGHSH, CDR2 LQKENI. The DNA of the CDR3 is TGTGCCAGCTCACGCGGAGCGGGGATGGAGACCCAGTACTTC. This translates into CASSRGAGMETQYF.

This clonotype was seen a few times. The J gene is TRBJ1-1, the V gene TRBV20-1, with 8 bases fitting TRBD1. The CDR3 extends over 13 amino acids. The germline V gene has CDR1 DFQATT and CDR2 SNEGSKA (reference sequence). Losses at the gene ends were 3 bases for V and 6 bases for J; bases not matched to a gene: 6. Here the CDR3 DNA reads TGCAGTGCTAGTGGACAGGGTGAAGCTGAAGCTTTCTTT. Amino acid sequence: CSASGQGEAEAFF.

At least ten counts were recorded for this clonotype. The V gene is TRBV7-2, the J gene TRBJ2-7; D call uncertain. V gave up 5 bases and J gave up 6 bases, with 14 bases separating them. Germline lookup yields CDR1 SGHTA and CDR2 FQGNSA. The CDR3 is 13 amino acids. CDR3 region: CASSRPPGTEQYF. The DNA for the CDR3 is TGTGCCAGCAGCCGTCCCCCGGGTACCGAGCAGTACTTC.

This clonotype was detected many times. The V call is TRBV7-2, the J call TRBJ2-7, with D tentatively TRBD1 (6 bases). Trimming cost V 5 bases and J 1 base, with 9 bases left between them. Per germline, CDR1 SGHTA and CDR2 FQGNSA. CDR3 length: 13 amino acids. The CDR3 sequence is CASSKQGSYEQYF. The CDR3 DNA follows: TGTGCCAGCAGCAAACAGGGTTCCTACGAGCAGTACTTC.